The rows below give T cell receptor beta chains drawn from one sample of a study of cytomegalovirus exposure and HLA in healthy donors. TCRdb's table, derived via immunoSEQ multiplex PCR, lists solely in-frame clones and lacks some. This sample has some 64,000 clones, with around 90% found just once. Material for sequencing was PBMCs. The receptors come from a man aged 25-45 years in good health and CMV-seropositive. CDR3s include the opening cysteine and the closing phenylalanine or tryptophan. D genes are given only for firm matches. Clone size, where shown, is once, few, many, or a class for clones that have expanded.

TRBV19,TRBD1,.,TRBJ1-1,TGTGCCAGTACCATGGGACAGGGGAACACTGAAGCTTTCTTT,CASTMGQGNTEAFF
TRBV12-5,.,.,TRBJ1-5,TGTGCTAGTGGTTTGGTACTAGGAGCAGGCAATCAGCCCCAGCATTTT,CASGLVLGAGNQPQHF
TRBV6-5,.,.,TRBJ2-7,TGTGCCAGCAGTTCCGGGACAAGATACGAGCAGTACTTC,CASSSGTRYEQYF
TRBV9,.,once,TRBJ1-2,TGTGCCAGCAGCCCCCGGTCTCAGGCGGGCTATGGCTACACCTTC,CASSPRSQAGYGYTF
TRBV11-3,TRBD2,.,TRBJ2-3,TGTGCCAGCAGTCGAAAGCGGGAGACAGATACGCAGTATTTT,CASSRKRETDTQYF
TRBV18,.,.,TRBJ2-7,TGTGCCAGCTCCCCCCAAGGGGGCGAGCAGTACTTC,CASSPQGGEQYF
TRBV6-1,.,.,TRBJ2-4,TGTGCCAGCAGCTTTTACGATAGATACATTCAGTACTTC,CASSFYDRYIQYF
TRBV6-5,TRBD2,.,TRBJ2-3,TGTGCCAGCAGACCTAGGGGCGGGAGGCCAGATACGCAGTATTTT,CASRPRGGRPDTQYF
TRBV11-1,.,.,TRBJ2-2,TGTGCCAGCAGCTTACTGACAGCGCCCGGGGAGCTGTTTTTT,CASSLLTAPGELFF
TRBV27,.,.,TRBJ2-7,TGTGCCAGCAGTTTAGTGGCTAGCGCCTACGAGCAGTACTTC,CASSLVASAYEQYF
TRBV21-1,.,.,TRBJ1-6,TGTGCCAGCAGCGACCGGGACTCGACTTCACCCCTCCACTTT,CASSDRDSTSPLHF
TRBV27,.,few,TRBJ2-5,TGTGCCAGCAGTAGGCCCGGGGGGCGGGAGACCCAGTACTTC,CASSRPGGRETQYF
TRBV6-6,TRBD1,once,TRBJ2-7,TGTGCCAGCAGGGAGACAGGGTCCTACGAGCAGTACTTC,CASRETGSYEQYF
TRBV19,.,.,TRBJ1-6,TGTGCCAGTAGCGGCGGACAGTTCTATAATTCACCCCTCCACTTT,CASSGGQFYNSPLHF
TRBV4-1,.,.,TRBJ1-2,TGCGCCAGCAGCCAAGAAATGCCCCTCGGGGGCTACACCTTC,CASSQEMPLGGYTF
TRBV5-5,.,.,TRBJ1-1,TGTGCCAGCAGTACACAGCCAAACACTGAAGCTTTCTTT,CASSTQPNTEAFF
TRBV19,TRBD1,.,TRBJ1-3,TGTGCCAGTAGTAATCCGGGACAGCCTTCCTCTGGAAACACCATATATTTT,CASSNPGQPSSGNTIYF
TRBV15,.,.,TRBJ2-1,TGTGCCACCTCGGCGGGAAGTTACAATGAGCAGTTCTTC,CATSAGSYNEQFF
TRBV9,.,.,TRBJ2-1,TGTGCCAGCAGCGTAGGCCCTGAGGGCAATGAGCAGTTCTTC,CASSVGPEGNEQFF
TRBV28,.,.,TRBJ2-1,TGTGCCAGCAGTTCAAGATGGGGTACAGGGCCTGCCCCCCTCTCCTACAATGAGCAGTTCTTC,CASSSRWGTGPAPLSYNEQFF
TRBV29-1,.,.,TRBJ1-1,TGCAGCGTTCAGACAGTCAAGAACACTGAAGCTTTCTTT,CSVQTVKNTEAFF
TRBV7-9,.,few,TRBJ1-2,TGTGCCAGCAGCCCCGATGGGGGGGGACGATTCTATGGCTACACCTTC,CASSPDGGGRFYGYTF
TRBV29-1,TRBD1,.,TRBJ1-1,TGCAGCGGAGGTTCCCGGGACAGGGACACTGAAGCTTTCTTT,CSGGSRDRDTEAFF
TRBV2,TRBD2,.,TRBJ2-1,TGTGCCAGCAGTGAACTCCGGACTAGCGGGCTCCGCGAGCAGTTCTTC,CASSELRTSGLREQFF
TRBV11-3,.,few,TRBJ1-1,TGTGCCAGCAGCTTAGGGGGGGGCAGCGGCACTGAAGCTTTCTTT,CASSLGGGSGTEAFF
TRBV7-9,.,.,TRBJ2-5,TGTGCCAGCAGCTCATCGGACTTACTTCAAGAGACCCAGTACTTC,CASSSSDLLQETQYF
TRBV29-1,TRBD1,.,TRBJ2-1,TGCAGCGTTGACGGGACAGGGTATGAGCAGTTCTTC,CSVDGTGYEQFF
TRBV7-9,TRBD1,.,TRBJ1-3,TGTGCCAGCAGCTCGAACAGGGGAACCCTCTCTGGAAACACCATATATTTT,CASSSNRGTLSGNTIYF
TRBV28,.,once,TRBJ1-5,TGTGCCAGCAGTCCCACGGGGTCCTGGATGCCCCAGCATTTT,CASSPTGSWMPQHF
TRBV10-3,TRBD2,.,TRBJ2-2,TGTGCCATCAGTGCTGGACTAGCGGGAGGGAAAAACACCGGGGAGCTGTTTTTT,CAISAGLAGGKNTGELFF
TRBV5-1,TRBD1,.,TRBJ1-1,TGCGCCAGCAGCCCGTACGGGACAGTCATGAACACTGAAGCTTTCTTT,CASSPYGTVMNTEAFF
TRBV13,.,.,TRBJ1-1,TGTGCCAGCAGCCCGCATGAGGCCGGTGGGACTGAAGCTTTCTTT,CASSPHEAGGTEAFF
TRBV19,.,.,TRBJ2-1,TGTGCCAGTAGTAAACCCGGGACAACGGCGGGTGAGCAGTTCTTC,CASSKPGTTAGEQFF
TRBV6-6,TRBD1,.,TRBJ2-7,TGTGCCAGCAGTTACCCCGGACAGGGGGCCTACGAGCAGTACTTC,CASSYPGQGAYEQYF
TRBV18,.,few,TRBJ2-7,TGTGCCAGCTCACCACCTAGCTCGCCCTACGAGCAGTACTTC,CASSPPSSPYEQYF
TRBV5-1,.,.,TRBJ2-7,TGCGCCAGCAGCTTGTCGCTAGTATCCGAGCAGTACTTC,CASSLSLVSEQYF
TRBV15,TRBD1,.,TRBJ2-5,TGTGCCACCAGCAGAGATTTGGGAACAGGGGTAGAGACCCAGTACTTC,CATSRDLGTGVETQYF